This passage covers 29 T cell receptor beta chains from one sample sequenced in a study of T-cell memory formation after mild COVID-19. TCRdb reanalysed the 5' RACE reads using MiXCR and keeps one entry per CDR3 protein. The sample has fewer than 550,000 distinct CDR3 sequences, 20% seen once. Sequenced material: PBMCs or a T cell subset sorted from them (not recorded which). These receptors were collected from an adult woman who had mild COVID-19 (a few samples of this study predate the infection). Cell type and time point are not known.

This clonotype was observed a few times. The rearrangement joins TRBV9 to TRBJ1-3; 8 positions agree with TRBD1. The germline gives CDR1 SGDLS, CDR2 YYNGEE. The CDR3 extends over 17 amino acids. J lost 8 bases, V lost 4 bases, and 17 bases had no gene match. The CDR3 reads CASSKGRDRPAWDTIYF. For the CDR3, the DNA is TGTGCCAGCAGCAAGGGAAGGGACAGGCCAGCATGGGACACCATATATTTT.

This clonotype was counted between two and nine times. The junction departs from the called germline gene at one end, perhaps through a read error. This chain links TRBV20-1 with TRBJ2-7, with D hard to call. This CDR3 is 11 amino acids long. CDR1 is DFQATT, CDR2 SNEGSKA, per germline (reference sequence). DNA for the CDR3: TGCAGAGCTAGAGAGTCGTACGAGCAGTACTTC. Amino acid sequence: CRARESYEQYF.

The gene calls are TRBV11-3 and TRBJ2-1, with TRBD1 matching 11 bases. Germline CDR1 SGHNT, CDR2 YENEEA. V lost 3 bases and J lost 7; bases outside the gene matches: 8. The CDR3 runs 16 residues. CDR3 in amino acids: CASSFRTGGLRNEQFF. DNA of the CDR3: TGTGCCAGCAGCTTCCGGACAGGGGGCTTAAGGAATGAGCAGTTCTTC.

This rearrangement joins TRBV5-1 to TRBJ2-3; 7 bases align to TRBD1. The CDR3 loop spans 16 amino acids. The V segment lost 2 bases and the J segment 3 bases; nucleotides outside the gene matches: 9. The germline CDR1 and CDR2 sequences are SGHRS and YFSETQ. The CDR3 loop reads CASSFQTGPRTDTQYF. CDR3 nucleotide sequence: TGCGCCAGCAGCTTCCAGACAGGGCCTAGGACAGATACGCAGTATTTT.

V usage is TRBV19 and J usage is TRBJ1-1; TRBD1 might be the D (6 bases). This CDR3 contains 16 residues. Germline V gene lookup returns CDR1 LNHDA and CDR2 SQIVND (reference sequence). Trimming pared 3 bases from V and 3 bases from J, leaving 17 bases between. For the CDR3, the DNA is TGTGCCAGTAGTATTCTGACAGGCCAAGGGGACACTGAAGCTTTCTTT. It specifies CASSILTGQGDTEAFF.

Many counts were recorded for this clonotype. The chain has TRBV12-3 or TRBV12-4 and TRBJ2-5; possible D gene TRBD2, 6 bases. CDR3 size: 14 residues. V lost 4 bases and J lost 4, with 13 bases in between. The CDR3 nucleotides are TGTGCCAGCAGTTCGACTAGGGTCAGAGAGACCCAGTACTTC. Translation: CASSSTRVRETQYF.

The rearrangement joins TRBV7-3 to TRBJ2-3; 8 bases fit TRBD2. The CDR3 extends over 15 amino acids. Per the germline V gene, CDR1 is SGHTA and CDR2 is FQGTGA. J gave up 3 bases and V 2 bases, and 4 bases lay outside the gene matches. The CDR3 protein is CASSLYGGETDTQYF. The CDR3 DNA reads TGTGCCAGCAGCTTATACGGGGGGGAGACAGATACGCAGTATTTT. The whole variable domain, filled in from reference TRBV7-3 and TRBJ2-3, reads GAGVSQTPSNKVTEKGKYVELRCDPISGHTALYWYRQSLGQGPEFLIYFQGTGAADDSGLPNDRFFAVRPEGSVSTLKIQRTERGDSAVYLCASSLYGGETDTQYFGPGTRLTVL.

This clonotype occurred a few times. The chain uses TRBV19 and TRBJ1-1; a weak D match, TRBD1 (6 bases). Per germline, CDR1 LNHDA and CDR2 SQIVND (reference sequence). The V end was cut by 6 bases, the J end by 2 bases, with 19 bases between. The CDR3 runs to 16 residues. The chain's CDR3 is CASSVMDSWGNTEAFF. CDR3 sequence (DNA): TGTGCCAGTAGCGTCATGGACAGTTGGGGAAACACTGAAGCTTTCTTT.

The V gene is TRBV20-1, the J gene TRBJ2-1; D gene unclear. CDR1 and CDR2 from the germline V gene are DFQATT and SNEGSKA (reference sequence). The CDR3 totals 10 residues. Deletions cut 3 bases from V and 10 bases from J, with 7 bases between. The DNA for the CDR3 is TGCAGTGCTAGGATTGGGGAGCAGTTCTTC. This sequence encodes CSARIGEQFF.

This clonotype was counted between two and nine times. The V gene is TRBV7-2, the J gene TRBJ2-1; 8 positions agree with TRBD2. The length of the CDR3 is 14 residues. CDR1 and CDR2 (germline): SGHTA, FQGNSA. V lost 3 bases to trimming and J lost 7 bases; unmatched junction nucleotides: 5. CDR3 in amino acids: CASSLISGVNEQFF. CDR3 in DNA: TGTGCCAGCAGCTTGATTAGCGGGGTAAATGAGCAGTTCTTC.

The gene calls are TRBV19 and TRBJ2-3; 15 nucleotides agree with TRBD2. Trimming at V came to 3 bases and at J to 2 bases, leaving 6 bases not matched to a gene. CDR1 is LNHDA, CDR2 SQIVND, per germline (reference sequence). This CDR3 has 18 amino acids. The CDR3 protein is CASSIGLAGGDFTDTQYF. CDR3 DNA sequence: TGTGCCAGTAGTATCGGACTAGCGGGAGGGGATTTCACAGATACGCAGTATTTT.

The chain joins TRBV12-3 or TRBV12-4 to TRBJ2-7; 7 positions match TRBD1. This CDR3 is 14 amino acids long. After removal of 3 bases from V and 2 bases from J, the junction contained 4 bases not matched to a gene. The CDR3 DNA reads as TGTGCCAGCAGTTTTTACCAGGGGGCCTACGAGCAGTACTTC. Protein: CASSFYQGAYEQYF.

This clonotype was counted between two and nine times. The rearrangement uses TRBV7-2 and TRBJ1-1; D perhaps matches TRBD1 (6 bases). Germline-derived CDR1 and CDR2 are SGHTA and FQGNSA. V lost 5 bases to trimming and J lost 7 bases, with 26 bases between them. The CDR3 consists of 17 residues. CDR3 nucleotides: TGTGCCAGCAGCGCCGAGGACAGATTGAAAACCGTCGGTGAAGCTTTCTTT. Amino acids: CASSAEDRLKTVGEAFF.

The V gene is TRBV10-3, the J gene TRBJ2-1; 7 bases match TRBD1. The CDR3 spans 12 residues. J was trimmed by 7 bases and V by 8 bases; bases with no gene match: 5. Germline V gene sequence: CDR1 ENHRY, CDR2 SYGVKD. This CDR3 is CAIGDSPNEQFF. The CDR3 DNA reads TGTGCCATCGGGGACAGTCCGAATGAGCAGTTCTTC.

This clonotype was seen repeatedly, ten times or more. CDR3 DNA: TGCAGTGCTAGACTAATCGCCGGGACAGGACGCATGAACACTGAAGCTTTCTTT. Its translation: CSARLIAGTGRMNTEAFF. This chain connects TRBV20-1 to TRBJ1-1; 8 bases map to TRBD1. V was clipped by 2 bases and J by 0 bases; unmatched bases: 14. The length of the CDR3 is 18 residues. The germline V gene encodes CDR1 DFQATT and CDR2 SNEGSKA (reference sequence).

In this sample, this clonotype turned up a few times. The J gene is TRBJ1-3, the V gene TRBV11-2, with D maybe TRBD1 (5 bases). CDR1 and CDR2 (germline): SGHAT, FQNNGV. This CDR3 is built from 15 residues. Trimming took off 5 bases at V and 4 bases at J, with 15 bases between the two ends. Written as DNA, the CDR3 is TGTGCCAGCAGCCGCCCCGGCGGGGCCGGAAACACCATATATTTT. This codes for CASSRPGGAGNTIYF.

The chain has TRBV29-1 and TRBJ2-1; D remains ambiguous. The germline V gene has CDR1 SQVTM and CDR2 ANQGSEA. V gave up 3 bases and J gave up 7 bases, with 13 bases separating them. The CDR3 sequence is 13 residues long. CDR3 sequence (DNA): TGCAGCGTTGAGGGCCTTATGTGGAATGAGCAGTTCTTC. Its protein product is CSVEGLMWNEQFF.

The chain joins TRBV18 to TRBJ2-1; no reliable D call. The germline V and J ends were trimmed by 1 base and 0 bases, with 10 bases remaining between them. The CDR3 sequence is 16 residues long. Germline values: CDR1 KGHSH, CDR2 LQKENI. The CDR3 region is CASSPQSFGSYNEQFF. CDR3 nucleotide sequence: TGTGCCAGCTCACCACAATCATTCGGCTCCTACAATGAGCAGTTCTTC. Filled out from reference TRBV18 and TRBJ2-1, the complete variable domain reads NAGVMQNPRHLVRRRGQEARLRCSPMKGHSHVYWYRQLPEEGLKFMVYLQKENIIDESGMPKERFSAEFPKEGPSILRIQQVVRGDSAAYFCASSPQSFGSYNEQFFGPGTRLTVL.

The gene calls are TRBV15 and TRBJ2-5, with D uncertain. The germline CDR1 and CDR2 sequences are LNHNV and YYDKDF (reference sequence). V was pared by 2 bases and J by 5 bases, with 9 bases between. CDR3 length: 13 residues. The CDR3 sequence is CATSRLLAETQYF. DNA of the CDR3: TGTGCCACCAGCAGATTACTCGCTGAGACCCAGTACTTC.

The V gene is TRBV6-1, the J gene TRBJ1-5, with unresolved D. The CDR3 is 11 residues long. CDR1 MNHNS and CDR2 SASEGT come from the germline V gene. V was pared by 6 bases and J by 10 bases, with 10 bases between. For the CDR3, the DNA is TGTGCCAGCAGGACCAATCTCCCCCAGCATTTT. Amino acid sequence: CASRTNLPQHF.

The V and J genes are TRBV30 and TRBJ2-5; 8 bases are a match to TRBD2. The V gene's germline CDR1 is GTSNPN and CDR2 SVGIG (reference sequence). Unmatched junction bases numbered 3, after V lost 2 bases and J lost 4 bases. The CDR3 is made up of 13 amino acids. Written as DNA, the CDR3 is TGTGCCTGGAGTCGGGGGGGGGGAGAGACCCAGTACTTC. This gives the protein CAWSRGGGETQYF.

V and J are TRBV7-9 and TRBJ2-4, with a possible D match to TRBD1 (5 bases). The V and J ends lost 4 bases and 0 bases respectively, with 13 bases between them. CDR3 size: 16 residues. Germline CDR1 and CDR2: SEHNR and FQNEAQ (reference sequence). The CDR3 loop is CASSSGAFLAKNIQYF. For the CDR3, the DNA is TGTGCCAGCAGCTCTGGGGCGTTTCTAGCCAAAAACATTCAGTACTTC.

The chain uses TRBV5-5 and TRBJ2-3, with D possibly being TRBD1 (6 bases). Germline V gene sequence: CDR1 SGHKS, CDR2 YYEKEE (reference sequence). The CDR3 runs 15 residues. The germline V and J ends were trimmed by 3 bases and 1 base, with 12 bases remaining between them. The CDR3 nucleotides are TGTGCCAGCAGCTCCATCCCAGGGGGCACAGATACGCAGTATTTT. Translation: CASSSIPGGTDTQYF.

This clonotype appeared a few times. This chain's CDR3 is CASSYSRERGLNEQFF. The CDR3, as DNA: TGTGCCAGCAGTTACTCGCGCGAGCGGGGCCTCAATGAGCAGTTCTTC. This chain uses TRBV6-2 or TRBV6-3 with TRBJ2-1; TRBD2 matches at 7 bases. The CDR3 totals 16 residues. V lost 0 bases and J lost 6; bases outside the gene matches: 8. The V gene's germline CDR1 is MNHEY and CDR2 SVGEGT.

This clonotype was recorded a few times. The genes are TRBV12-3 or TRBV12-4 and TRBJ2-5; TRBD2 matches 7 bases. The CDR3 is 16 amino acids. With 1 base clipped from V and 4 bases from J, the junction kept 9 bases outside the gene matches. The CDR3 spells CASSLGGGRIGETQYF. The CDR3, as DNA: TGTGCCAGCAGTTTAGGAGGCGGGAGAATAGGAGAGACCCAGTACTTC.

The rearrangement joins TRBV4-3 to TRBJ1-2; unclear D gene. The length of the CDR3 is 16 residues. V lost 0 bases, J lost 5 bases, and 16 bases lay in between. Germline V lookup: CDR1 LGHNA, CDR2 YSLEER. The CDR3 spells CASSQDLGVADYGYTF. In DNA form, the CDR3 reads TGCGCCAGCAGCCAAGATCTTGGTGTGGCCGATTATGGCTACACCTTC.

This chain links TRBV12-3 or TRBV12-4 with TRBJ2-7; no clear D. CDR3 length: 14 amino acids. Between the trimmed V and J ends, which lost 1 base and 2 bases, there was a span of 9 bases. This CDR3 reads CASSLEGYTYEQYF. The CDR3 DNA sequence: TGTGCCAGCAGTTTAGAGGGCTACACCTACGAGCAGTACTTC.

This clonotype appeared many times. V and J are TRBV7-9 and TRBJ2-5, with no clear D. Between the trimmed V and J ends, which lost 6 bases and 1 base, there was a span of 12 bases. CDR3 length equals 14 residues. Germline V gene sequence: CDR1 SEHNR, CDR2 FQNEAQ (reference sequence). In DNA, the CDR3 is TGTGCCAGCAGGTTGTCGGCTTCCCAAGAGACCCAGTACTTC. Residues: CASRLSASQETQYF.

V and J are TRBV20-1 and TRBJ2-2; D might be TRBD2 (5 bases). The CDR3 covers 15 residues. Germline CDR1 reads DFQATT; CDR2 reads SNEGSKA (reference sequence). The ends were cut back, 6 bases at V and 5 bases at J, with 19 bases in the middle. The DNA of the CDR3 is TGCAGTGCCTCCCCCGCCCGGGGTGGAACCGGGGAGCTGTTTTTT. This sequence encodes CSASPARGGTGELFF.